What follows describes a single T cell receptor (beta chain). Its antigen is as yet unknown. The data originate from a study of OX40 agonist ivuxolimab in advanced cancers. Overall study: At approximately 80% male, the cohort had a mean age of about 60 years, ranging from about 23 to 80. Study-level findings and limits: Still undetermined is the antigen specificity of the expanded peripheral T cells.

Sequenced by immunoSEQ multiplex PCR; TCRdb stores in-frame clones only, minus some. The top ten hold around 2.5% of the sample, which has tens of thousands of clones, over 75% seen once. This receptor was identified in an adult with an advanced solid tumor such as melanoma, head and neck, liver or kidney cancer. Sequencing used CD4+ or CD8+ T cells sorted from blood, obtained in a trial of the OX40 agonist ivuxolimab.

CDR3 DNA: TGTGCCAGCATATCCCATGGTGGGCAGGGGGCATTGGGCGGCTACACCTTC. Translated: CASISHGGQGALGGYTF. The chain joins TRBV28 to TRBJ1-2; 8 nucleotides align to TRBD1. The CDR3 is made up of 17 amino acids. The germline CDR1 and CDR2 sequences are MDHEN and SYDVKM. V dropped 7 bases and J dropped 8; count of bases not matched to a gene: 21.